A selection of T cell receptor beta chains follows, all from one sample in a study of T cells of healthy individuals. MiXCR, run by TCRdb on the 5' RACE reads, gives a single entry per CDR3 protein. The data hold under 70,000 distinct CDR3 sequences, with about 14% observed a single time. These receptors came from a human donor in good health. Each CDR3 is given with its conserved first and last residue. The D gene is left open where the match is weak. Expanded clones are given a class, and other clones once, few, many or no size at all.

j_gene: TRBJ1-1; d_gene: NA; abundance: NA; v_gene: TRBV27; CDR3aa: CASSYGGVDTEAFF; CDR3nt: TGTGCCAGCAGTTATGGTGGGGTGGACACTGAAGCTTTCTTT
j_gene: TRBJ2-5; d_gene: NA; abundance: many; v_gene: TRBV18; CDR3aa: CASSPPSKGETQYF; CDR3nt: TGTGCCAGCTCACCACCGTCTAAGGGGGAGACCCAGTACTTC
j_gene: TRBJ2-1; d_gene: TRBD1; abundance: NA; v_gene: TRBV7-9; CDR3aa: CASSGAGGSDEQFF; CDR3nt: TGTGCCAGCAGCGGAGCAGGGGGCTCGGATGAGCAGTTCTTC
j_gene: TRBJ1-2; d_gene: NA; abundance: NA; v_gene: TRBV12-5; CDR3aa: CASGLVERVTGYTF; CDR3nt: TGTGCTAGTGGTTTGGTAGAGAGGGTCACTGGCTACACCTTC
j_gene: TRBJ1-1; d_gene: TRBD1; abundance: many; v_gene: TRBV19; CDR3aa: CASSTRTGGSGTEAFF; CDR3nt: TGTGCCAGTAGTACCAGGACAGGGGGCTCGGGCACTGAAGCTTTCTTT
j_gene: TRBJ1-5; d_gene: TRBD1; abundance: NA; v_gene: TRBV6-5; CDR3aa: CASSITGGVQPQHF; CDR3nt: TGTGCCAGCAGTATAACAGGGGGCGTTCAGCCCCAGCATTTT
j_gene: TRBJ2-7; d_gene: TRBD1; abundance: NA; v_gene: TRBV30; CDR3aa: CAWRGWARDSLSGTYEQYF; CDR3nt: TGTGCCTGGAGAGGGTGGGCCCGGGACAGCCTAAGTGGGACCTACGAGCAGTACTTC
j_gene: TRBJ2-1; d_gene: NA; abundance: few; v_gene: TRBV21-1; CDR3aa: CASRPRSSYNEQFF; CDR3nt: TGTGCCTCACGCCCCCGGAGCTCCTACAATGAGCAGTTCTTC
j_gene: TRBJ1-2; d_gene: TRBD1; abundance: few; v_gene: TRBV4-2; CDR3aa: CASSRTGVELLSGYTF; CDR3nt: TGTGCCAGCAGCCGAACAGGGGTAGAATTATTGAGTGGCTACACCTTC
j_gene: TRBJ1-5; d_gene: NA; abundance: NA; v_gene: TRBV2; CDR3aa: CASTASVNQPQHF; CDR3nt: TGTGCCAGCACAGCGTCGGTGAATCAGCCCCAGCATTTT